This T cell receptor beta chain originates from a study of memory CD4+ T cells and cytomegalovirus serostatus. TCRdb's table, derived via immunoSEQ multiplex PCR, lists solely in-frame clones and lacks some. The table includes just under 40,000 clones, 75% to 80% detected once. Trimming took 1 base from V and 14 from J, leaving 14 bases between them. CDR3 length: 12 residues. Germline V lookup: CDR1 SGHAT, CDR2 FQNNGV. In this sample, this clone turned up a few times. Single viable CD3+CD4+CD8-CD45RO+ cells were sorted as the memory CD4+ T cells. The TCR comes from an adult in good health and CMV-seronegative. Sequenced: memory CD4+ T cells from blood. The V gene is TRBV11-2, the J gene TRBJ1-2; D is undetermined. The CDR3 here is CASSLGVRLGTF. The DNA of the CDR3 is TGTGCCAGCAGCTTAGGAGTCAGGCTCGGAACCTTC. The full variable domain, rest sourced from reference TRBV11-2 and TRBJ1-2, is EAGVAQSPRYKIIEKRQSVAFWCNPISGHATLYWYQQILGQGPKLLIQFQNNGVVDDSQLPKDRFSAERLKGVDSTLKIQPAKLEDSAVYLCASSLGVRLGTFGSGTRLTVV.